The entry below describes one T cell receptor beta chain. The antigen is undetermined. The CDR3 extends over 15 amino acids. V was clipped by 5 bases and J by 2 bases, with 17 bases between them. Germline loops: CDR1 DFQATT, CDR2 SNEGSKA (reference sequence). The sample comes from a study of identical twins. TCRdb redid the calling of the 5' RACE reads with MiXCR, one entry per CDR3 protein. The data hold about 810,000 distinct CDR3 sequences, with about 12% observed a single time. Findings and limits, study-wide: Low generation-probability sequences were in excess among twin-shared out-of-frame alpha sequences. Researchers caution that invariant MAIT and iNKT cells could partly confound zero-insertion analyses.

The sample was also reused in another study, on yellow fever vaccine responses in identical twins.

The chain is built from TRBV20-1 and TRBJ2-3; tentative D call: TRBD1 (6 bases). The sequenced sample consisted of PBMCs. This sequence originates from a woman aged 18-29 years in good health. CDR3 sequence (DNA): TGCAGTGCTCCCCATCCGGGACACCTCACAGATACGCAGTATTTT. It translates to CSAPHPGHLTDTQYF.